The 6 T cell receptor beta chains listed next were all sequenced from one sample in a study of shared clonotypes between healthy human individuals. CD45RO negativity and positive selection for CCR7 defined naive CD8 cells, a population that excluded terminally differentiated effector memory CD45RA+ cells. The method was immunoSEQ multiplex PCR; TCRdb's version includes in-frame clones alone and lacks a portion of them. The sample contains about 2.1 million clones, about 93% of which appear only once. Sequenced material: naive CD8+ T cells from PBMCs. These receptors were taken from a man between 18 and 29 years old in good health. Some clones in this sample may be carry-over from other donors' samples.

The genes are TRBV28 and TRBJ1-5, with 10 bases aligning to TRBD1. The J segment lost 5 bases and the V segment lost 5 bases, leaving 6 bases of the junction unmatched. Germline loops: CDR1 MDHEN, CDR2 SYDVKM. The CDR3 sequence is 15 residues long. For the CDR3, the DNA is TGTGCCAGCAGTCCGCTCGGGACAGGGGATCAGCCCCAGCATTTT. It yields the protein CASSPLGTGDQPQHF.

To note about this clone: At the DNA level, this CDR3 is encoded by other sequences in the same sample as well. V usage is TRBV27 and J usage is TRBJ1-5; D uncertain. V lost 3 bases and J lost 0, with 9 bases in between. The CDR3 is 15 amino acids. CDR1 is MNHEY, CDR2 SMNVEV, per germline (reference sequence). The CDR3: CASSLAGYSNQPQHF. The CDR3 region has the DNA TGTGCCAGCAGTTTGGCGGGGTATAGCAATCAGCCCCAGCATTTT.

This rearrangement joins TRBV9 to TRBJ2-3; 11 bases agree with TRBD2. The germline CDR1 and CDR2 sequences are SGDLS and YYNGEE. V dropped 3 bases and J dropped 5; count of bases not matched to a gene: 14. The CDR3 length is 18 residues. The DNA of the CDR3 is TGTGCCAGCAGCGAGAGGGTAACTAGCGGGAGTATATTAGATACGCAGTATTTT. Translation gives CASSERVTSGSILDTQYF.

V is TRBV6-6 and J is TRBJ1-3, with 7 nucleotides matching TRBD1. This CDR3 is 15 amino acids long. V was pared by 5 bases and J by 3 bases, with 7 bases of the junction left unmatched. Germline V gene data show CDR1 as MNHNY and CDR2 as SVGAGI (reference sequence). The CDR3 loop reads CASSNGAGGGNTIYF. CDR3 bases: TGTGCCAGCAGTAATGGGGCAGGGGGTGGAAACACCATATATTTT.

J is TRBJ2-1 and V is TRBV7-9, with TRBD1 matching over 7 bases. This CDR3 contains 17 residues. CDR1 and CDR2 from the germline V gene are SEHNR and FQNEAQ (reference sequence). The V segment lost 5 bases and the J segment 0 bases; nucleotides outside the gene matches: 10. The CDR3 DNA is TGTGCCAGCAGCAATACAGGACAGGCCATCTCCTACAATGAGCAGTTCTTC. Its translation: CASSNTGQAISYNEQFF.

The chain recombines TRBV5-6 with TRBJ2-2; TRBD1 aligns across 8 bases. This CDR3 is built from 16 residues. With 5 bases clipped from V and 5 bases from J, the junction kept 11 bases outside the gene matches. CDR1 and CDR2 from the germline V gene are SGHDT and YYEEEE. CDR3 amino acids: CASSYGQGAVTGELFF. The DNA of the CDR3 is TGTGCCAGCAGTTATGGCCAGGGGGCTGTAACCGGGGAGCTGTTTTTT.